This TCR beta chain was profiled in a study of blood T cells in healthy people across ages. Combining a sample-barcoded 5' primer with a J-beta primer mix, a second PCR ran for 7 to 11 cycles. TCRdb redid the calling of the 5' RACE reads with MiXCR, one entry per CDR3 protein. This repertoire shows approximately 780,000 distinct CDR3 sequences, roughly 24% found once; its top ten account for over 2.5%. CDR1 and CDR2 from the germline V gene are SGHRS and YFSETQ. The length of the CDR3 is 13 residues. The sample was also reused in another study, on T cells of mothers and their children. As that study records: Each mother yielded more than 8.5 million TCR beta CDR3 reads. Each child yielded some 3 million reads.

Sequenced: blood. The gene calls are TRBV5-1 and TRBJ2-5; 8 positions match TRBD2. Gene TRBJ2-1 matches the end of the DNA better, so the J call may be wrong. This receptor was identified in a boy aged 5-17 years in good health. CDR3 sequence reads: CASSLTSGYEQFF. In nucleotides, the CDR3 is TGCGCCAGCAGCTTGACTAGCGGTTATGAGCAGTTCTTC.